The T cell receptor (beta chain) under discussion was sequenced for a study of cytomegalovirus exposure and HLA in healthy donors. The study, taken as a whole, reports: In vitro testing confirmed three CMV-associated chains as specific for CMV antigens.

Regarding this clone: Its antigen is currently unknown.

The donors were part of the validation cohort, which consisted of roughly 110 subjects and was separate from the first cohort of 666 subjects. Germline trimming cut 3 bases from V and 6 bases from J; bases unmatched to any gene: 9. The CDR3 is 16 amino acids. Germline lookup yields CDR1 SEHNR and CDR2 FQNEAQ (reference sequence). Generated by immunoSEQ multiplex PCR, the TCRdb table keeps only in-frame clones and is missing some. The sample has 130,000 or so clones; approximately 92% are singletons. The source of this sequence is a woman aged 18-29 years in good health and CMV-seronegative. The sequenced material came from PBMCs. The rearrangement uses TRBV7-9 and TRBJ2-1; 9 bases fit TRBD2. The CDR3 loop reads CASSFSERGALNEQFF. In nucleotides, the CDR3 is TGTGCCAGCAGCTTTTCTGAGCGGGGGGCCCTCAATGAGCAGTTCTTC.